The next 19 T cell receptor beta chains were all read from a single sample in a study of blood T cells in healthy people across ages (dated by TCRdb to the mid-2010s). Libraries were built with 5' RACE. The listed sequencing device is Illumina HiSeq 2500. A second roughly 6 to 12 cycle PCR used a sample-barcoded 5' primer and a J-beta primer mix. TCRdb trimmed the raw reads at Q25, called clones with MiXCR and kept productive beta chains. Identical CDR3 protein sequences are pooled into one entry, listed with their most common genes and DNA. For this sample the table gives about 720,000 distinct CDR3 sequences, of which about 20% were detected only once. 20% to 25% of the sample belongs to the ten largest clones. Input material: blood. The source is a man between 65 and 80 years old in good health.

The CDR3 sequence: CASSRSGGASYNEQFF. The CDR3 DNA follows: TGTGCCAGCAGTAGGTCCGGGGGGGCGTCGTACAATGAGCAGTTCTTC. V usage is TRBV2 and J usage is TRBJ2-1; 8 bases are a match to TRBD2. This CDR3 region has 16 residues. Losses at the gene ends were 5 bases for V and 4 bases for J; bases not matched to a gene: 10. The V gene's germline CDR1 is SNHLY and CDR2 FYNNEI.

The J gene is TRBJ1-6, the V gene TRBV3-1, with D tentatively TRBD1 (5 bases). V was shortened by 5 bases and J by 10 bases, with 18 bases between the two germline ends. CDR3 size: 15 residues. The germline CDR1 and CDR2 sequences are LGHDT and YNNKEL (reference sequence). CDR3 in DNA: TGTGCCAGCAGCTATCAGTCGGGCGGGGGATCACCCCTCCACTTT. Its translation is CASSYQSGGGSPLHF. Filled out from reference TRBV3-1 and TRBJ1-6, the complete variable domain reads DTAVSQTPKYLVTQMGNDKSIKCEQNLGHDTMYWYKQDSKKFLKIMFSYNNKELIINETVPNRFSPKSPDKAHLNLHINSLELGDSAVYFCASSYQSGGGSPLHFGNGTRLTVT.

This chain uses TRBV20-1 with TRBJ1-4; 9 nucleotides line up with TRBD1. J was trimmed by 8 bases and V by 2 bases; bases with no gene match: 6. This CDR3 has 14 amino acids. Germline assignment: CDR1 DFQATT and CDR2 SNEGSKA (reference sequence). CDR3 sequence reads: CSARRTGEGEKLFF. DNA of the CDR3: TGCAGTGCTAGACGGACAGGGGAAGGCGAAAAACTGTTTTTT.

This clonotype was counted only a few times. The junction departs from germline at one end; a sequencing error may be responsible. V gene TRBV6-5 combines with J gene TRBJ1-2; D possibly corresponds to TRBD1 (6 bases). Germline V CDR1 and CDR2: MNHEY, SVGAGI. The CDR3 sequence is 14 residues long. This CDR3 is CASSPYGGSYGYTF. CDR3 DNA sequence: TGTGCCAGCAGTCCCTATGGGGGCTCCTATGGTTACACCTTC.

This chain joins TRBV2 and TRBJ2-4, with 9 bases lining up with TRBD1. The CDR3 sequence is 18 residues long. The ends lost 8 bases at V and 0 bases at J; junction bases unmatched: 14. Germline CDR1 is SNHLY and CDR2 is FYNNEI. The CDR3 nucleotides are TGTGCCAGCCGTGCCGGGACAGGGTTTTCCCTAGCCAAAAACATTCAGTACTTC. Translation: CASRAGTGFSLAKNIQYF.

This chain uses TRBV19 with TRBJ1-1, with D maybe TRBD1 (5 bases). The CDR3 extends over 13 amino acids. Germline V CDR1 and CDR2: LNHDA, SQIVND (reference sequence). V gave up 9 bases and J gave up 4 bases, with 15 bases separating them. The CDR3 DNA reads TGTGCCAGCGGGGGACCGGGTGTCACTGAAGCTTTCTTT. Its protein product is CASGGPGVTEAFF. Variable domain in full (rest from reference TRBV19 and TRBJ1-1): DGGITQSPKYLFRKEGQNVTLSCEQNLNHDAMYWYRQDPGQGLRLIYYSQIVNDFQKGDIAEGYSVSREKKESFPLTVTSAQKNPTAFYLCASGGPGVTEAFFGQGTRLTVV.

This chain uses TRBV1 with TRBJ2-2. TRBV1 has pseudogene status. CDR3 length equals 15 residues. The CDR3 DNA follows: TGCACCAGCAGCCCCAGATACACCGCCACCGGGGAGCTGTTTTTT. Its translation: CTSSPRYTATGELFF.

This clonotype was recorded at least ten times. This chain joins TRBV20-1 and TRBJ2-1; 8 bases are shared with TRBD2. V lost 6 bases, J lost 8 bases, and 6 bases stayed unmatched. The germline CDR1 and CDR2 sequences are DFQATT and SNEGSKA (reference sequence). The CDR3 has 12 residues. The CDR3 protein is CSAERAGDEQFF. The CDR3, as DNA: TGCAGTGCCGAACGAGCGGGGGATGAGCAGTTCTTC.

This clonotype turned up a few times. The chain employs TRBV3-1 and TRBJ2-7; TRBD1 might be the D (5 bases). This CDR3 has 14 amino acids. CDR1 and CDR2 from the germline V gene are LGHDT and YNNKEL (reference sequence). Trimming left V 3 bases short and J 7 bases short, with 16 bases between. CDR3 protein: CASSQTEGVGEQYF. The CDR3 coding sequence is TGTGCCAGCAGCCAGACTGAAGGGGTCGGTGAGCAGTACTTC.

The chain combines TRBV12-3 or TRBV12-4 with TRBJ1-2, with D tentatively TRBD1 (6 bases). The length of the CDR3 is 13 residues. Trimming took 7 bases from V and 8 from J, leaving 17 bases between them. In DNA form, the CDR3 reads TGTGCCAGCACCCGAGACAGGAAAGACGGCTACACCTTC. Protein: CASTRDRKDGYTF.

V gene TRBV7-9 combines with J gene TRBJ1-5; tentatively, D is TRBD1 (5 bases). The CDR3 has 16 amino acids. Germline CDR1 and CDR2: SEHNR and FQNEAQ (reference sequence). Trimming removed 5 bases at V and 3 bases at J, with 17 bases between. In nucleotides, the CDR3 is TGTGCCAGCAGCCAGTCAGGGAGAGGGGACAATCAGCCCCAGCATTTT. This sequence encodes CASSQSGRGDNQPQHF. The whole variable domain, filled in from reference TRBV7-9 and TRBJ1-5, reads DTGVSQNPRHKITKRGQNVTFRCDPISEHNRLYWYRQTLGQGPEFLTYFQNEAQLEKSRLLSDRFSAERPKGSFSTLEIQRTEQGDSAMYLCASSQSGRGDNQPQHFGDGTRLSIL.

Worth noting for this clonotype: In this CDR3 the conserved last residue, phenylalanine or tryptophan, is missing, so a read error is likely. The CDR3 sequence is CASSLLSGGNYNEQFL. For the CDR3, the DNA is TGTGCCAGCAGCTTGCTTAGCGGGGGTAATTACAATGAGCAGTTCCTC. The V and J genes are TRBV7-2 and TRBJ2-1; TRBD2 matches 9 bases. This CDR3 is built from 16 residues. Per germline, CDR1 SGHTA and CDR2 FQGNSA. V gave up 3 bases and J gave up 4 bases; unmatched junction bases: 7.

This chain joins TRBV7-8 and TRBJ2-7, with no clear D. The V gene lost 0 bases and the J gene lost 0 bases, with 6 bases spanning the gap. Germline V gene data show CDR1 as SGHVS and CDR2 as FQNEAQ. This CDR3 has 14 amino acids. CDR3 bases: TGTGCCAGCAGCTTAGCGCGCAGCTCCTACGAGCAGTACGTC. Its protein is CASSLARSSYEQYV.

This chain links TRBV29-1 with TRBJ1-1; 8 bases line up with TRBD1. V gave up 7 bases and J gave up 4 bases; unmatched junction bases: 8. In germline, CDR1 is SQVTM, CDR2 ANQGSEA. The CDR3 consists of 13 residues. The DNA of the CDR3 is TGCAGCGCCGACAGGGGTCTGACCACTGAAGCTTTCTTT. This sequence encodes CSADRGLTTEAFF. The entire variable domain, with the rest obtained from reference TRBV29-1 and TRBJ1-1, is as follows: SAVISQKPSRDICQRGTSLTIQCQVDSQVTMMFWYRQQPGQSLTLIATANQGSEATYESGFVIDKFPISRPNLTFSTLTVSNMSPEDSSIYLCSADRGLTTEAFFGQGTRLTVV.

CDR3 sequence reads: CASGYTNYGYTF. The CDR3 DNA reads as TGTGCCAGCGGCTATACTAACTATGGCTACACCTTC. This chain uses TRBV28 with TRBJ1-2; D is unresolved. The V gene lost 8 bases and the J gene lost 0 bases, with 7 bases spanning the gap. This CDR3 spans 12 amino acids. Germline V gene lookup returns CDR1 MDHEN and CDR2 SYDVKM.

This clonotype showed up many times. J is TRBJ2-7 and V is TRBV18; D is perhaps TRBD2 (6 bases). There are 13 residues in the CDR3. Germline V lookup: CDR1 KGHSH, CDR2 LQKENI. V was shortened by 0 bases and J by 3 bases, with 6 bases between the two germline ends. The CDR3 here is CASSPPGGYEQYF. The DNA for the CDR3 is TGTGCCAGCTCACCACCGGGGGGCTACGAGCAGTACTTC.

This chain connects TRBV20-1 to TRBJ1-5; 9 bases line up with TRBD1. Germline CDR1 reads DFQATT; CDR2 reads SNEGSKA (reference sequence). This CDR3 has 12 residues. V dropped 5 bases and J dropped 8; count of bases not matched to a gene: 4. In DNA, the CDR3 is TGCAGTGCTGGGGACAGGGAAAAGCCCCAGCATTTT. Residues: CSAGDREKPQHF.

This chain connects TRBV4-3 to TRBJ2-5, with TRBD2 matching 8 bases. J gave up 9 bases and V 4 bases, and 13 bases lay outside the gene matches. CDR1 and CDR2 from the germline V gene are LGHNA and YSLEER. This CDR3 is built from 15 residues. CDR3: CASSPGLAATGSQYF. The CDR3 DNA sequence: TGCGCCAGCAGCCCCGGACTAGCAGCCACCGGGTCCCAGTACTTC.

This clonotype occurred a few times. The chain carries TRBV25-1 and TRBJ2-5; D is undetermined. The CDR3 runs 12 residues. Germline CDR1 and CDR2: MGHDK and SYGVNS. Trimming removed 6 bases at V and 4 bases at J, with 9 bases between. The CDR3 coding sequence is TGTGCCAGCAGGGGAACCCGAGAGACCCAGTACTTC. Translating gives CASRGTRETQYF.